This TCR beta chain was profiled in a study of blood T cell repertoires in COVID-19. In the study overall: Acute-phase and convalescent COVID-19 samples originated in the United States, Italy and Spain. The cDNA or gDNA used as material had been derived from T cells, B-cell-depleted T cells, or PBMCs.

This clone showed up just a few times. In the study's own analysis: Amplifying reference gene primers gave estimates of nucleated cell counts. The repertoire was sequenced with immunoSEQ multiplex PCR; TCRdb's copy has only in-frame clones and lacks some. Clonal size and the V and J genes are those of that table, whereas D and trimming came from the DNA. This sample has about 130,000 clones, with almost 70% found just once. With 0 bases clipped from V and 4 bases from J, the junction kept 3 bases outside the gene matches. This CDR3 has 16 amino acids. Germline CDR1 reads SGHRS; CDR2 reads YFSETQ. The chain links TRBV5-1 to TRBJ2-2; 10 nucleotides match TRBD1. The TCR comes from a woman in her seventies with acute or convalescent COVID-19. The sequenced sample consisted of peripheral blood. The CDR3 coding sequence is TGCGCCAGCAGCTTGGGACAGGGGGCAACCACCGGGGAGCTGTTTTTT. Protein: CASSLGQGATTGELFF.